The clone carrying this T cell receptor beta chain was found a few times. Antigen specificity is unknown. The data are from a study of graft-versus-host responses after intestinal transplantation. As for the study in general: Transplants were multivisceral, liver-intestinal, or isolated intestinal. Study-level points and caveats: Some GvH clones were seen earlier in gut or blood, suggesting intestinal origin. The study found high graft-versus-host to host-versus-graft clonal ratios in allografts of patients with graft-donor T cell macrochimerism.

Only in-frame clones appear in the TCRdb table, and some are missing; sequencing was by immunoSEQ multiplex PCR. The data contain some 41,000 clones, 85% to 95% of them singletons. Trimming stripped 5 bases from V and 2 bases from J, with 12 bases between. This CDR3 has 14 residues. Germline CDR1 reads SEHNR; CDR2 reads FQNEAQ (reference sequence). The origin of this receptor is a human donor who was the organ donor for an intestinal transplant. V usage is TRBV7-9 and J usage is TRBJ1-2; no clear D gene. Sequencing used unstimulated CD8+ T cells sorted from spleen or lymph node cells, obtained before transplant. In DNA, the CDR3 is TGTGCCAGCAGCCCCTACAGCGCAAACTATGGCTACACCTTC. Its translation is CASSPYSANYGYTF.